This TCR beta chain was profiled in a study of blood T cell repertoires in COVID-19. About the study: Italy, Spain and the United States were the sources of the convalescent and acute COVID-19 samples. The analysed material was cDNA or gDNA that came from T cells, B-cell-depleted T cells, or PBMCs.

The authors' processing: For nucleated cells, counts were estimated from reference gene primer amplification. The assay was immunoSEQ multiplex PCR, and TCRdb's table has in-frame clones only and misses some. That table furnishes V, J and clone size, whereas the DNA furnished D and trimming. The repertoire consists of more than 200,000 clones, with 85% to 90% occurring once and the leading ten covering about 5%. During active infection, Seattle patients enrolled and were then monitored through disease. The CDR3 runs 13 residues. Trimming took 1 base from V and 4 from J, leaving 5 bases between them. In germline, CDR1 is LGHDT, CDR2 YNNKEL (reference sequence).

Sequencing input: peripheral blood. The receptor was isolated from a woman aged 55-70 years with COVID-19, enrolled during active disease. The chain couples TRBV3-1 (or the pseudogene TRBV3-2) to TRBJ1-3; D ambiguous. This chain's CDR3 is CASSQGRGNTIYF. DNA for the CDR3: TGTGCCAGCAGCCAAGGGAGGGGAAACACCATATATTTT.